This T cell receptor (beta chain) is from a study of low-dose radiotherapy and immunotherapy resistance in tumors. In the study overall: Cohort 1 was given 0.5 Gy fractions every 2 weeks, 6.5 Gy in total. Daily, from cycle 1 day 1 and for four cycles, patients took oral aspirin 300 mg.

Priming of first-strand cDNA relied on TRAV- and TRBV-specific primers (covering alpha and beta chains). TCR amplification ran 20 PCR cycles using constant-region and V-primer adapter primers. In vitro transcription served to amplify the mRNA that had been isolated. MiXCR was run by TCRdb on the reads, yielding one entry per CDR3 protein. This table has tens of thousands of distinct CDR3 sequences, around 17% appearing once. The sample's time point: before trial treatment. Donors received nivolumab, ipilimumab, aspirin, low-dose cyclophosphamide and low-dose radiotherapy. The CDR3 totals 16 residues. V was clipped by 7 bases and J by 1 base; unmatched bases: 13. From germline, CDR1 is SQVTM and CDR2 ANQGSEA. This clonotype was detected many times.

Sequences were derived from PBMCs, sampled before treatment. The clonotype was recovered from a male donor with prostate cancer. The chain joins TRBV29-1 to TRBJ2-1, with 7 bases lining up with TRBD2. CDR3: CSAQGGSLPSYNEQFF. For the CDR3, the DNA is TGCAGCGCCCAGGGAGGGTCCCTACCTTCCTACAATGAGCAGTTCTTC.